This TCR beta chain is drawn from a study of shared clonotypes between healthy human individuals. Study-level information: The donors, two women and a few men, were aged 18 to 49.

The V end lost 0 bases, the J end lost 4 bases, and 9 bases lay between the germline ends. The CDR3 is 14 amino acids. CDR1 and CDR2 (germline): SGHAT, FQNNGV. The donor population consisted of healthy HIV-negative adults with no recent acute infections or vaccinations. The genomic DNA of each subset was split evenly across several immunoSEQ plates. TCRdb's copy holds only in-frame clones and misses some; the assay was immunoSEQ multiplex PCR. The table lists fewer than 1.4 million clones, approximately 80% of them singletons, with 0.55% to 0.7% in the top ten. This clone was counted only a few times.

V is TRBV11-2 and J is TRBJ1-2; no clear D gene. The receptor's source is a man aged 18 to 30 in good health. Some clones in this sample may be carry-over from other donors' samples. Sequencing was carried out using memory CD4+ T cells from PBMCs. Subset defined: CD45RA-negative fraction. The CDR3 is CASSLDGGIYGYTF. The CDR3 region has the DNA TGTGCCAGCAGCTTAGATGGTGGCATCTATGGCTACACCTTC. Full variable domain (missing parts from reference TRBV11-2 and TRBJ1-2): EAGVAQSPRYKIIEKRQSVAFWCNPISGHATLYWYQQILGQGPKLLIQFQNNGVVDDSQLPKDRFSAERLKGVDSTLKIQPAKLEDSAVYLCASSLDGGIYGYTFGSGTRLTVV.